The present entry profiles one TCR beta chain with its context. As yet, its antigen is unknown. The data originate from a study of CD8+ T cells in alopecia areata. Study in general: After 6 to 18 months of tofacitinib, follow-up continued 6 months off drug. Whole-study results and caveats: Sharing of TCRs across patients appeared less clear than in mice, possibly for HLA-related reasons. Scalp clonality decreased significantly with tofacitinib, and so did expanded CD8+ clones among the top 100.

From germline, CDR1 is MNHNY and CDR2 SVGAGI (reference sequence). CDR3 length equals 12 residues. Germline trimming cut 5 bases from V and 10 bases from J; bases unmatched to any gene: 4. Treatment of the sample: oral pan-JAK inhibitor, 5-10 mg twice daily. Extraction of RNA preceded its reverse transcription into cDNA, which served as the sequencing template. The table came from immunoSEQ multiplex PCR; TCRdb's copy has only in-frame clones and leaves some out. The data contain about 100,000 clones, around 84% of them seen just once; the ten biggest clones take up around a quarter. This chain joins TRBV6-6 and TRBJ1-1; 10 bases match TRBD1. The receptor's source is a human donor with alopecia areata. Specimen: CD8+ T cells sorted from blood, collected at week 24, from a patient treated with tofacitinib. The CDR3, as DNA: TGTGCCAGCAGTGAGGACAGGGGGAGAGCTTTCTTT. Translated: CASSEDRGRAFF.